These T cell receptor beta chains were read from a single sample in a study of molecular identifiers for immune sequencing clone quantification. TCRdb itself ran the PCR reads through MiXCR, one entry per CDR3 protein. The table lists a few hundred thousand distinct CDR3 sequences, roughly 24% of them singletons. The sample taken for sequencing was naive CD8+ T cells from blood, with Jurkat cell RNA spiked in. The receptors were gathered from a human donor in good health. Some libraries in this study had Jurkat cell RNA spiked in. Both conserved end residues are part of each CDR3. The D gene is left open where the match is weak. Clone size is given for some rows only: seen once, a few or many times, or a class if the clone is expanded.

j_call | d_call | v_call | clone_size | cdr3_aa | cdr3_nt
TRBJ1-5 | - | TRBV20-1 | many | CSARRNEPGNQPQHF | TGCAGTGCTAGACGAAATGAACCAGGGAATCAGCCCCAGCATTTT
TRBJ2-7 | TRBD2 | TRBV27 | - | CASSPGGRPYAQYF | TGTGCCAGCAGCCCGGGAGGCCGCCCCTACGCGCAGTACTTC
TRBJ2-1 | - | TRBV28 | - | CASTGTDWGLRNGQFF | TGTGCCAGCACCGGGACGGATTGGGGCCTAAGGAATGGGCAGTTCTTC
TRBJ2-3 | TRBD2 | TRBV12-3/TRBV12-4 | - | CAISMPGLAGGPPDTQYF | TGTGCCATCTCTATGCCGGGACTAGCGGGAGGGCCCCCAGATACGCAGTATTTT
TRBJ1-4 | TRBD1 | TRBV3-1 | many | CASSQEEGGPTNEKLFF | TGTGCCAGCAGCCAAGAGGAAGGGGGCCCAACTAATGAAAAACTGTTTTTT
TRBJ1-5 | - | TRBV7-9 | few | CASSHINQPQHF | TGTGCCAGCAGCCACATTAATCAGCCCCAGCATTTT
TRBJ2-7 | - | TRBV5-3 | - | CASSLGGVCMDEQYF | TGTGCCAGCAGCTTGGGCGGAGTGTGCATGGACGAGCAGTACTTC
TRBJ2-1 | - | TRBV7-9 | - | CASSFVPDEQFF | TGTGCCAGCAGCTTCGTCCCGGATGAGCAGTTCTTC
TRBJ2-5 | TRBD2 | TRBV29-1 | many | CSVDLAGIETQYF | TGCAGCGTTGATCTAGCGGGGATAGAGACCCAGTACTTC
TRBJ2-7 | TRBD1 | TRBV6-2/TRBV6-3 | - | CASSYSTGAAYEQYF | TGTGCCAGCAGTTACTCGACAGGGGCGGCCTACGAGCAGTACTTC
TRBJ2-7 | TRBD1 | TRBV18 | few | CASSPPYTGVNEQYF | TGTGCCAGCTCACCCCCGTACACAGGGGTAAACGAGCAGTACTTC
TRBJ1-1 | TRBD1 | TRBV7-9 | many | CASSTRQGSEAFF | TGTGCCAGCAGCACAAGACAGGGGAGCGAAGCTTTCTTT
TRBJ2-3 | TRBD1 | TRBV28 | few | CASSFSPGGVPDTQYF | TGTGCCAGCAGTTTCTCCCCAGGGGGCGTCCCAGATACGCAGTATTTT
TRBJ1-1 | - | TRBV4-1 | few | CASSQAVLTEAFF | TGCGCCAGCAGCCAAGCCGTCCTCACTGAAGCTTTCTTT
TRBJ2-5 | TRBD2 | TRBV6-6 | - | CASSSIVRPSGSWETQYF | TGTGCCAGCAGTTCAATTGTTCGGCCTAGCGGGAGTTGGGAGACCCAGTACTTC
TRBJ1-1 | - | TRBV27 | few | CASSLRSHAEAFF | TGTGCCAGCAGTTTAAGGTCCCACGCTGAAGCTTTCTTT